This TCR beta chain was captured in a study of T cells in Graves' hyperthyroidism and ophthalmopathy. Overall study: It was at initial diagnosis, before any treatment, that peripheral blood was collected.

Based on clinical symptoms, serum thyroxine and TRAb, thyroid ultrasound and orbital computed tomography, diagnoses were reached. Template material for amplifying TCR beta CDR3 regions consisted of RNA transcripts. In the first-round RT-PCR of the TCR CDR3, the HTBI primer set was used. MiXCR was run by TCRdb on the multiplex PCR reads, yielding one entry per CDR3 protein. Here the sample spans hundreds of thousands of distinct CDR3 sequences, under 15% being singletons. A few counts support this clonotype. Its specificity is not known. Points from the study as a whole: Ophthalmopathy cases were set apart from stable hyperthyroidism by a 13 V-J model. Most thyroid clonotypes that were expanded above 0.001 also turned up in blood.

The ends lost 5 bases at V and 4 bases at J; junction bases unmatched: 7. In germline, CDR1 is LNHDA, CDR2 SQIVND (reference sequence). The CDR3 has 14 amino acids. Source material: blood. The origin of this receptor is a woman aged 18 to 35 with Graves' hyperthyroidism. The gene calls are TRBV19 and TRBJ1-1; 7 nucleotides agree with TRBD1. CDR3 bases: TGTGCCAGTAGTCCGGGACAGTGGGTCACTGAAGCTTTCTTT. This gives the protein CASSPGQWVTEAFF.